A selection of T cell receptor beta chains follows, all from one sample in a study of blood T cell repertoires in COVID-19. Data came from immunoSEQ multiplex PCR; TCRdb stores just in-frame clones and leaves some out. Of 150,000 to 200,000 clones listed, approximately 87% were seen once; the top ten hold approximately 3.3%. What was sequenced was peripheral blood. Receptor source: a man aged 18-30 years with active or convalescent COVID-19. Both conserved end residues are part of each CDR3. Fields, in order: V gene, J gene, clone size, D gene, CDR3 protein, CDR3 DNA. D genes are given only for firm matches. Expanded clones are given a class, and other clones once, few, many or no size at all.

>TRBV6-2/TRBV6-3|TRBJ1-1|.|.
CASSYSVAVKEAFF
TGTGCCAGCAGTTACAGTGTGGCGGTCAAAGAAGCTTTCTTT
>TRBV28|TRBJ1-6|.|TRBD1
CASSHGQGQSPLHF
TGTGCCAGCAGCCACGGACAGGGGCAGTCACCCCTCCACTTT
>TRBV27|TRBJ2-1|once|.
CASSLTRGSYNEQFF
TGTGCCAGCAGTTTAACTAGAGGTTCCTACAATGAGCAGTTCTTC
>TRBV7-2|TRBJ1-1|.|.
CASSLGTDLFF
TGTGCCAGCAGCTTAGGGACGGACTTATTCTTT
>TRBV9|TRBJ2-1|.|TRBD2
CASSVSALAGGNEQFF
TGTGCCAGCAGCGTATCGGCACTAGCGGGTGGAAATGAGCAGTTCTTC
>TRBV12-3/TRBV12-4|TRBJ2-1|.|.
CASVSDSNEQFF
TGTGCCAGCGTCTCGGACAGTAATGAGCAGTTCTTC
>TRBV25-1|TRBJ2-2|.|.
CATSPGTGDTGELFF
TGTGCCACCTCGCCGGGGACTGGGGACACCGGGGAGCTGTTTTTT
>TRBV9|TRBJ2-1|.|.
CASSIGGPTYNEQFF
TGTGCCAGCAGCATCGGAGGCCCAACCTACAATGAGCAGTTCTTC
>TRBV5-1|TRBJ2-1|.|TRBD2
CASSLTSVSYNEQFF
TGCGCCAGCAGCTTGACTAGCGTCTCTTACAATGAGCAGTTCTTC
>TRBV4-2|TRBJ2-3|many|TRBD1
CASSQGPGQGGDTQYF
TGTGCCAGCAGCCAAGGTCCGGGACAGGGTGGAGATACGCAGTATTTT
>TRBV19|TRBJ2-7|.|TRBD1
CASSEGQGLPLEQYF
TGTGCCAGTAGCGAGGGACAGGGCCTTCCCCTCGAGCAGTACTTC
>TRBV30|TRBJ1-1|.|.
CAWRRGGGDTEAFF
TGTGCCTGGAGACGAGGGGGTGGGGACACTGAAGCTTTCTTT
>TRBV10-1|TRBJ1-1|.|.
CASSGRAVNTEAFF
TGCGCCAGCAGTGGCCGAGCTGTGAACACTGAAGCTTTCTTT
>TRBV5-1|TRBJ1-1|.|.
CASSLLGAHTEAFF
TGCGCCAGCAGCTTGTTGGGGGCACACACTGAAGCTTTCTTT
>TRBV16|TRBJ1-2|.|TRBD1
CASSQSTGGFGYTF
TGTGCCAGCAGCCAATCAACAGGGGGGTTTGGCTACACCTTC
>TRBV28|TRBJ2-5|.|TRBD1
CASSLRDRSVETQYF
TGTGCCAGCAGTTTGAGGGACAGGTCGGTAGAGACCCAGTACTTC
>TRBV5-6|TRBJ2-3|.|TRBD2
CASSLRTSGRVTDTQYF
TGTGCCAGCAGCTTACGGACTAGCGGGAGGGTGACAGATACGCAGTATTTT
>TRBV7-2|TRBJ2-5|once|.
CASSLFQLETQYF
TGTGCCAGCAGCTTATTTCAGTTAGAGACCCAGTACTTC
>TRBV7-9|TRBJ1-2|.|.
CASSLGTAYGYTF
TGTGCCAGCAGCTTAGGGACAGCATATGGCTACACCTTC
>TRBV21-1|TRBJ1-5|.|.
CASSTPGQYSNQPQHF
TGTGCCAGCAGCACCCCGGGACAGTATAGCAATCAGCCCCAGCATTTT
>TRBV5-4|TRBJ2-1|.|TRBD1
CASSPRDSSYNEQFF
TGTGCCAGCAGCCCACGGGACAGCTCCTACAATGAGCAGTTCTTC
>TRBV5-1|TRBJ2-5|.|TRBD2
CASSLVGLAAGTQYF
TGCGCCAGCAGCTTGGTGGGACTAGCGGCCGGGACCCAGTACTTC
>TRBV7-2|TRBJ1-1|.|.
CASSPGGRREAFF
TGTGCCAGCAGCCCGGGGGGGCGACGGGAAGCTTTCTTT
>TRBV7-8|TRBJ1-2|.|.
CASSLDPGFIYGYTF
TGTGCCAGCAGCTTAGATCCGGGATTTATCTATGGCTACACCTTC
>TRBV2|TRBJ2-3|.|TRBD2
CASSVAGVGTDTQYF
TGTGCCAGCAGCGTAGCGGGGGTGGGCACAGATACGCAGTATTTT
>TRBV7-9|TRBJ2-7|.|.
CASSPTSLDEQYF
TGTGCCAGCAGCCCTACTAGTCTCGACGAGCAGTACTTC
>TRBV7-6|TRBJ2-1|.|TRBD2
CASSRLAGSSYNEQFF
TGTGCCAGCAGCAGACTAGCGGGGAGCTCCTACAATGAGCAGTTCTTC
>TRBV9|TRBJ2-1|.|.
CASSVGANNEQFF
TGTGCCAGCAGCGTCGGAGCGAACAATGAGCAGTTCTTC
>TRBV12-3/TRBV12-4|TRBJ2-3|.|.
CASSHTGSTQYF
TGTGCCAGCAGTCACACAGGGTCGACGCAGTATTTT
>TRBV6-6|TRBJ1-2|.|.
CASSYPGQTNYGYTF
TGTGCCAGCAGTTACCCCGGACAGACTAACTATGGCTACACCTTC